The 9 T cell receptor beta chains below all came from one sample that was sequenced in a study of cytomegalovirus exposure and HLA in healthy donors. 60 Vbeta and 13 Jbeta primers were used in PCR. The protocol was immunoSEQ multiplex PCR, while the TCRdb copy is restricted to in-frame clones and leaves out a portion. The table shows around 150,000 clones, with roughly 83% occurring only once. Material: PBMCs. These receptors came from a man aged 35 to 55 in good health and CMV-seronegative.

The chain has TRBV2 and TRBJ2-3; D perhaps matches TRBD2 (5 bases). The germline V gene has CDR1 SNHLY and CDR2 FYNNEI. Trimming pared 8 bases from V and 0 bases from J, leaving 9 bases between. The CDR3 is 13 residues long. CDR3 nucleotide sequence: TGTGCCAGCGGGAGTCTCAGCACAGATACGCAGTATTTT. This translates into CASGSLSTDTQYF.

The genes are TRBV6-4 and TRBJ2-1; perhaps TRBD2 as D (6 bases). Germline lookup yields CDR1 MRHNA and CDR2 SNTAGT. The CDR3 consists of 15 residues. The V end lost 6 bases, the J end lost 10 bases, and 22 bases lay between the germline ends. Here the CDR3 DNA reads TGTGCCAGCAGCCCTGCGGTAGCGGAGTCCCTAGAGCAGTTCTTC. Residues: CASSPAVAESLEQFF.

This chain joins TRBV2 and TRBJ1-1, with 8 bases matching TRBD1. Trimming took 8 bases from V and 1 from J; bases not matched to a gene: 3. From germline, CDR1 is SNHLY and CDR2 FYNNEI. The length of the CDR3 is 13 residues. The CDR3 nucleotides read TGTGCCAGCGGGACAGGAAGGAACACTGAAGCTTTCTTT. As protein: CASGTGRNTEAFF.

This clone appeared once. This chain uses TRBV27 with TRBJ2-1; the match to TRBD1 covers 9 bases. The trim removed 7 bases at V and 0 bases at J, leaving 1 base unmatched. In germline, CDR1 is MNHEY, CDR2 SMNVEV (reference sequence). The CDR3 has 14 residues. This CDR3 reads CASKDRGSYNEQFF. The DNA of the CDR3 is TGTGCCAGCAAGGACAGGGGCTCCTACAATGAGCAGTTCTTC.

J is TRBJ2-5 and V is TRBV5-6; 10 bases map to TRBD2. The J segment lost 3 bases and the V segment lost 1 base, leaving 12 bases of the junction unmatched. This CDR3 region has 18 residues. From germline, CDR1 is SGHDT and CDR2 YYEEEE. Here the CDR3 reads CASSLKIGLADPEETQYF. The CDR3 nucleotides are TGTGCCAGCAGCTTGAAGATAGGACTAGCGGATCCCGAAGAGACCCAGTACTTC.

V and J are TRBV19 and TRBJ2-7; the match to TRBD2 covers 11 bases. With V trimmed by 3 bases and J by 3 bases, 4 bases remained unmatched. CDR3 size: 15 residues. Per germline, CDR1 LNHDA and CDR2 SQIVND (reference sequence). The CDR3, as DNA: TGTGCCAGTAGTATCTCGACTAGCGGGAACTACGAGCAGTACTTC. It specifies CASSISTSGNYEQYF.

This clone was seen only a few times. This chain links TRBV7-9 with TRBJ2-6; D not certain. The CDR3 consists of 16 residues. In germline, CDR1 is SEHNR, CDR2 FQNEAQ (reference sequence). The V and J ends lost 5 bases and 0 bases respectively, with 11 bases between them. The CDR3 region is CASSPSGTSGANVLTF. As DNA, the CDR3 is TGTGCCAGCAGCCCTAGTGGCACCTCTGGGGCCAACGTCCTGACTTTC.

CDR3 sequence reads: CASREFQGDTEAFF. The CDR3 DNA is TGTGCCAGCAGGGAATTCCAGGGGGACACTGAAGCTTTCTTT. The chain uses TRBV7-3 and TRBJ1-1, with 7 bases aligning to TRBD1. V lost 6 bases to trimming and J lost 3 bases; unmatched junction nucleotides: 7. The V gene's germline CDR1 is SGHTA and CDR2 FQGTGA. CDR3 length: 14 amino acids.

The V gene is TRBV2, the J gene TRBJ1-5, with 7 bases fitting TRBD1. The germline V gene has CDR1 SNHLY and CDR2 FYNNEI. This CDR3 spans 13 amino acids. Losses at the gene ends were 4 bases for V and 7 bases for J; bases not matched to a gene: 4. The CDR3 protein is CASSAGGYQPQHF. Written as DNA, the CDR3 is TGTGCCAGCAGTGCAGGGGGTTACCAGCCCCAGCATTTT.